This T cell receptor (beta chain) originates from a study of blood T cell repertoires in COVID-19. Data came from immunoSEQ multiplex PCR; TCRdb stores just in-frame clones and leaves some out. The data contain hundreds of thousands of clones, about nine tenths of them singletons. This CDR3 contains 13 residues. The V segment lost 3 bases and the J segment 6 bases; nucleotides outside the gene matches: 6. In germline, CDR1 is SGDLS, CDR2 YYNGEE. The receptor was derived from a woman between 18 and 29 years old who had recovered from COVID-19. Sequencing was carried out using PBMCs or T cells enriched from blood (not recorded which). The V gene is TRBV9, the J gene TRBJ2-7, with 7 bases lining up with TRBD1. The CDR3, as DNA: TGTGCCAGCAGCGAGATAACAGGGGCCGAGCAGTACTTC. As protein: CASSEITGAEQYF.